This entry is about one TCR beta chain. These data originate in a study of T-cell reconstitution after alpha-beta-depleted transplantation in children. A library of TCRbeta sequences, prepared with unique molecular identifiers, was generated. Via MiXCR, TCRdb re-called the PCR reads, giving one row per CDR3 protein. The data contain 250,000 to 300,000 distinct CDR3 sequences, nearly 10% of them seen just once; the ten biggest clones take up over 9%. Germline V CDR1 and CDR2: KGHSY, FQNENV. The germline V and J ends were trimmed by 0 bases and 5 bases, with 16 bases remaining between them. This CDR3 region has 16 residues.

Sequences were derived from PBMCs from the stem cell graft donor, sampled from the stem cell graft. The origin of this receptor is a human donor who donated a stem cell graft to a child with SCID. This chain connects TRBV16 to TRBJ1-1, with D hard to call. The CDR3 DNA reads TGTGCCAGCAGCCAATCGTCCCGGCAATCGGGGACTGAAGCTTTCTTT. This translates into CASSQSSRQSGTEAFF.